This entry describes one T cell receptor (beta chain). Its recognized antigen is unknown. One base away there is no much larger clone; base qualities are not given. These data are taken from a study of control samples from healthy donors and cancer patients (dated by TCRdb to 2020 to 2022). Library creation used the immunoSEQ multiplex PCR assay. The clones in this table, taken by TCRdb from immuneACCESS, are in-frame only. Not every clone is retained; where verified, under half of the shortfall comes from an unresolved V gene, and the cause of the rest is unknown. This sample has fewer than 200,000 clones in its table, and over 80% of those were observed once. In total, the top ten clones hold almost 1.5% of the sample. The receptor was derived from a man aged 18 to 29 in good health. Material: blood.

CDR3 region: CASSPPRSQSSYNSPLHF. The nucleotides are TGTGCCAGCAGCCCCCCAAGGAGCCAGAGCTCCTATAATTCACCCCTCCACTTT. The chain uses TRBV3-1 (or the pseudogene TRBV3-2) and TRBJ1-6, with an unclear D gene assignment. V lost 4 bases and J lost 0 bases; the stretch between them is 16 bases long. The CDR3 starts with the cysteine, ends with the phenylalanine, and has 18 residues. Of the read, only the CDR3 DNA is kept; its 54 bases are in frame from base 1. For CDR1 and CDR2, the germline V gene (reference sequence) lists LGHDT and YNNKEL.